What follows are 27 T cell receptor beta chains derived from one specimen sequenced in a study of T cells after yellow fever vaccination. TCRdb reprocessed the 5' RACE reads with MiXCR, giving one entry per CDR3 protein. The sample gives about 630,000 distinct CDR3 sequences, approximately 13% of which show up once; about 15% is in the top ten. The source was PBMCs, collected on the day of the yellow fever booster vaccination. These receptors were taken from a man younger than 45 who received the YFV17D yellow fever vaccine.

The sample holds a few counts of this clonotype. V is TRBV28 and J is TRBJ1-6, with TRBD1 as a possible D gene (6 bases). From germline, CDR1 is MDHEN and CDR2 SYDVKM. Trimming shortened V by 3 bases and J by 6 bases, and 9 bases separated the two germline ends. The CDR3 is made up of 14 amino acids. Here the CDR3 reads CASSFGGANSPLHF. As DNA, the CDR3 is TGTGCCAGCAGTTTCGGGGGGGCTAATTCACCCCTCCACTTT.

This clonotype was seen only a few times. V and J are TRBV29-1 and TRBJ2-2; D is unclear. The CDR3 sequence is 11 residues long. Germline V lookup: CDR1 SQVTM, CDR2 ANQGSEA. Deletions cut 4 bases from V and 7 bases from J, with 7 bases between. In nucleotides, the CDR3 is TGCAGCGTTGTTCGTGGCGGGGAGCTGTTTTTT. It translates to CSVVRGGELFF.

This clonotype was detected many times. This chain joins TRBV7-3 and TRBJ1-1, with D unclear. From germline, CDR1 is SGHTA and CDR2 FQGTGA. The CDR3 extends over 16 amino acids. The V gene lost 5 bases and the J gene lost 4 bases, with 20 bases spanning the gap. The CDR3 DNA is TGTGCCAGCAGCCCGTACCCCGGACGATGGAGCACTGAAGCTTTCTTT. Protein sequence: CASSPYPGRWSTEAFF.

This clonotype was found a few times. This chain connects TRBV19 to TRBJ2-2; weak D call: TRBD2 (5 bases). CDR1 and CDR2 (germline): LNHDA, SQIVND (reference sequence). Trimming left V 7 bases short and J 0 bases short, with 12 bases between. The CDR3 covers 15 residues. Here the CDR3 DNA reads TGTGCCAGTACTGACCTTAGCGCGAACACCGGGGAGCTGTTTTTT. Translated: CASTDLSANTGELFF.

This clonotype has a handful of counts. V gene TRBV7-2 combines with J gene TRBJ2-7; 12 bases agree with TRBD2. Germline V gene sequence: CDR1 SGHTA, CDR2 FQGNSA. Germline trimming cut 3 bases from V and 3 bases from J; bases unmatched to any gene: 3. The CDR3 consists of 15 residues. The chain's CDR3 is CASSLTSGRGYEQYF. The CDR3 DNA is TGTGCCAGCAGCTTGACTAGCGGGAGAGGCTACGAGCAGTACTTC. Drawing the rest from reference TRBV7-2 and TRBJ2-7, the complete variable domain is GAGVSQSPSNKVTEKGKDVELRCDPISGHTALYWYRQSLGQGLEFLIYFQGNSAPDKSGLPSDRFSAERTGGSVSTLTIQRTQQEDSAVYLCASSLTSGRGYEQYFGPGTRLTVT.

This clonotype was detected many times. The CDR3 nucleotides read TGTGCCAGCAGTTACAGGGTCATCCGACGAGGGACAGGCCAAGAGACCCAGTACTTC. It translates to CASSYRVIRRGTGQETQYF. This chain connects TRBV6-5 to TRBJ2-5; 8 positions match TRBD1. The CDR3 is made up of 19 amino acids. V dropped 2 bases and J dropped 1; count of bases not matched to a gene: 15. Looked up from germline, CDR1 is MNHEY and CDR2 is SVGAGI.

This clonotype has more than one count but fewer than ten. The chain has TRBV6-5 and TRBJ1-1, with 7 positions matching TRBD1. The germline V gene has CDR1 MNHEY and CDR2 SVGAGI. Losses at the gene ends were 4 bases for V and 5 bases for J; bases not matched to a gene: 10. The CDR3 length is 15 residues. CDR3: CASSLSGGSPTEAFF. The DNA of the CDR3 is TGTGCCAGCAGTTTATCAGGGGGTAGTCCAACTGAAGCTTTCTTT.

The rearrangement links TRBV5-4 to TRBJ2-2, with no clear D. The germline V and J ends were trimmed by 0 bases and 1 base, with 7 bases remaining between them. The CDR3 covers 15 residues. CDR1 is SGHNT, CDR2 YYREEE, per germline (reference sequence). The CDR3 sequence is CASSLVGRNTGELFF. The DNA for the CDR3 is TGTGCCAGCAGCTTGGTGGGCAGGAACACCGGGGAGCTGTTTTTT.

This clonotype was counted once. V and J are TRBV9 and TRBJ2-3; 13 bases are a match to TRBD2. Germline V gives CDR1 SGDLS, CDR2 YYNGEE. J gave up 6 bases and V 0 bases, and 7 bases lay outside the gene matches. This CDR3 spans 17 amino acids. This CDR3 reads CASSVGPTSGRRDTQYF. The CDR3 bases are TGTGCCAGCAGCGTAGGTCCGACTAGCGGGAGGCGGGATACGCAGTATTTT.

In its sample, this clonotype was seen a few times. This chain uses TRBV9 with TRBJ2-3, with TRBD1 matching over 12 bases. In germline, CDR1 is SGDLS, CDR2 YYNGEE. CDR3 length: 16 amino acids. V trimming: 3 bases; J trimming: 4 bases; junction bases outside the gene matches: 6. The CDR3: CASSATGQGAADTQYF. CDR3 nucleotides: TGTGCCAGCAGCGCTACGGGACAGGGGGCTGCAGATACGCAGTATTTT.

The chain links TRBV3-1 to TRBJ2-5; 7 bases agree with TRBD2. In germline, CDR1 is LGHDT, CDR2 YNNKEL (reference sequence). Trimming cost V 0 bases and J 7 bases; bases outside gene matches: 2. CDR3 length: 13 amino acids. The CDR3 protein is CASSQDREATQYF. The CDR3 DNA is TGTGCCAGCAGCCAAGACCGGGAGGCGACCCAGTACTTC.

The V gene is TRBV6-1, the J gene TRBJ1-1; tentatively, D is TRBD1 (5 bases). The CDR3 extends over 16 amino acids. The V and J ends lost 6 bases and 1 base respectively, with 18 bases between them. Per germline, CDR1 MNHNS and CDR2 SASEGT. The DNA for the CDR3 is TGTGCCAGCAGGTTTTTGGGGGGACTCGGGAACACTGAAGCTTTCTTT. As protein: CASRFLGGLGNTEAFF.

This clonotype was detected a few times. The gene calls are TRBV6-2 or TRBV6-3 and TRBJ1-5, with D possibly being TRBD1 (5 bases). This CDR3 is built from 12 residues. The V end was cut by 5 bases, the J end by 9 bases, with 11 bases between. Germline values: CDR1 MNHEY, CDR2 SVGEGT. Here the CDR3 DNA reads TGTGCCAGCAGTCCCGGACACTTGCCCCAGCATTTT. This codes for CASSPGHLPQHF.

This clonotype occurred a few times. V gene TRBV12-3 or TRBV12-4 combines with J gene TRBJ1-4; D possibly corresponds to TRBD1 (6 bases). CDR3 size: 13 residues. V was pared by 10 bases and J by 8 bases, with 17 bases between. The CDR3, as DNA: TGTGCCACCAAGGGACCGGGGGCAGAAAAACTGTTTTTT. Translating gives CATKGPGAEKLFF.

This rearrangement joins TRBV20-1 to TRBJ1-1, with D unclear. Trimming pared 7 bases from V and 4 bases from J, leaving 16 bases between. This CDR3 region has 13 residues. Germline lookup yields CDR1 DFQATT and CDR2 SNEGSKA (reference sequence). Here the CDR3 DNA reads TGCAGTGGAGGGTCACACGGGGTCACTGAAGCTTTCTTT. Its translation: CSGGSHGVTEAFF.

This clonotype was seen once. V and J are TRBV10-3 and TRBJ2-1; D remains ambiguous. Germline CDR1 ENHRY, CDR2 SYGVKD. The germline V and J ends were trimmed by 3 bases and 12 bases, with 9 bases remaining between them. This CDR3 comprises 11 residues. CDR3 in DNA: TGTGCCATCAGTGATCGATCTGTGCAGTTCTTC. This encodes CAISDRSVQFF.

A remark on this clonotype: A read error may account for a junction end that differs from germline. The CDR3 is CATTPDLLTNSFLF. The DNA of the CDR3 is TGTGCCACCACCCCGGACCTTCTGACCAACTCCTTTTTATTT. The J gene is TRBJ1-1, the V gene TRBV7-2; no clear D gene. The CDR3 is 14 residues long. Germline assignment: CDR1 SGHTA and CDR2 FQGNSA. Based on the CDR3 plus reference TRBV7-2 and TRBJ1-1, the full variable domain is GAGVSQSPSNKVTEKGKDVELRCDPISGHTALYWYRQSLGQGLEFLIYFQGNSAPDKSGLPSDRFSAERTGGSVSTLTIQRTQQEDSAVYLCATTPDLLTNSFLFGQGTRLTVV.

This chain joins TRBV10-3 and TRBJ2-5; D might be TRBD2 (6 bases). The germline CDR1 and CDR2 sequences are ENHRY and SYGVKD. The CDR3 has 13 amino acids. Trimming left V 3 bases short and J 3 bases short, with 8 bases between. CDR3 sequence: CAISDGGEETQYF. The DNA of the CDR3 is TGTGCCATCAGTGACGGAGGGGAAGAGACCCAGTACTTC.

This clonotype was recorded a few times. The chain couples TRBV20-1 to TRBJ2-1; 7 bases map to TRBD2. J was trimmed by 15 bases and V by 6 bases; bases with no gene match: 14. This CDR3 spans 12 amino acids. Per germline, CDR1 DFQATT and CDR2 SNEGSKA (reference sequence). The chain's CDR3 is CSARSVSSGVFF. CDR3 DNA: TGCAGTGCGCGAAGCGTCTCCAGCGGGGTGTTCTTC.

The J gene is TRBJ1-3, the V gene TRBV6-1; D ambiguous. The V end was cut by 6 bases, the J end by 0 bases, with 12 bases between. The CDR3 spans 15 residues. Germline V CDR1 and CDR2: MNHNS, SASEGT. This chain's CDR3 is CASSHRTPSGNTIYF. The CDR3 DNA sequence: TGTGCCAGCAGCCACAGAACCCCCTCTGGAAACACCATATATTTT.

This sequence joins TRBV5-6 and TRBJ2-7; D may be TRBD2 (5 bases). Per germline, CDR1 SGHDT and CDR2 YYEEEE. V was shortened by 2 bases and J by 2 bases, with 11 bases between the two germline ends. The length of the CDR3 is 14 residues. The CDR3 is CASSFEEDTYEQYF. CDR3 sequence (DNA): TGTGCCAGCAGCTTCGAGGAGGATACCTACGAGCAGTACTTC.

This clonotype was seen many times. The V call is TRBV10-3, the J call TRBJ2-7; 9 bases line up with TRBD1. Germline values: CDR1 ENHRY, CDR2 SYGVKD. With V trimmed by 6 bases and J by 3 bases, 0 bases remained unmatched. There are 12 residues in the CDR3. This chain's CDR3 is CAIRTGGYEQYF. The CDR3, as DNA: TGTGCCATCAGGACAGGGGGCTACGAGCAGTACTTC.

This chain uses TRBV9 with TRBJ2-1; possible D gene TRBD2, 6 bases. CDR3 size: 17 residues. Trimming stripped 4 bases from V and 4 bases from J, with 21 bases between. The germline V gene has CDR1 SGDLS and CDR2 YYNGEE. In nucleotides, the CDR3 is TGTGCCAGCAGCTTCTCTTTGGGGACTGGGGTTTACAATGAGCAGTTCTTC. It translates to CASSFSLGTGVYNEQFF.

The chain is built from TRBV6-1 and TRBJ2-1; D unresolved. The germline CDR1 and CDR2 sequences are MNHNS and SASEGT. The CDR3 contains 14 residues. The V and J ends lost 2 bases and 1 base respectively, with 6 bases between them. CDR3 nucleotides: TGTGCCAGCAGTGAAACGATATCCTACAATGAGCAGTTCTTC. It yields the protein CASSETISYNEQFF.

This clonotype was seen many times. The V and J genes are TRBV28 and TRBJ2-5; 10 bases map to TRBD2. V gave up 4 bases and J gave up 4 bases; unmatched junction bases: 6. The CDR3 has 15 amino acids. Germline loops: CDR1 MDHEN, CDR2 SYDVKM. For the CDR3, the DNA is TGTGCCAGCAGTTCCAGCGGGAGGGCCGTAGAGACCCAGTACTTC. It encodes CASSSSGRAVETQYF.

As to this clonotype: The missing conserved phenylalanine or tryptophan at the end of this CDR3 makes a read error likely. The chain combines TRBV18 with TRBJ2-3; D remains ambiguous. This CDR3 region has 11 residues. Germline CDR1 is KGHSH and CDR2 is LQKENI. The V end lost 8 bases, the J end lost 5 bases, and 8 bases lay between the germline ends. CDR3 amino acids: CASRLIDTQYL. The CDR3 DNA reads as TGTGCCAGCCGCCTCATAGATACGCAGTATCTT.

This clonotype was counted between two and nine times. V and J are TRBV5-6 and TRBJ1-1, with D tentatively TRBD1 (6 bases). The CDR3 totals 14 residues. CDR1 and CDR2 from the germline V gene are SGHDT and YYEEEE. V was clipped by 2 bases and J by 7 bases, with 15 bases between them. In DNA form, the CDR3 reads TGTGCCAGCAGCTTCGGGGGCTCGGATGTTGAAGCTTTCTTT. This sequence encodes CASSFGGSDVEAFF. The full variable domain, rest sourced from reference TRBV5-6 and TRBJ1-1, is DAGVTQSPTHLIKTRGQQVTLRCSPKSGHDTVSWYQQALGQGPQFIFQYYEEEERQRGNFPDRFSGHQFPNYSSELNVNALLLGDSALYLCASSFGGSDVEAFFGQGTRLTVV.